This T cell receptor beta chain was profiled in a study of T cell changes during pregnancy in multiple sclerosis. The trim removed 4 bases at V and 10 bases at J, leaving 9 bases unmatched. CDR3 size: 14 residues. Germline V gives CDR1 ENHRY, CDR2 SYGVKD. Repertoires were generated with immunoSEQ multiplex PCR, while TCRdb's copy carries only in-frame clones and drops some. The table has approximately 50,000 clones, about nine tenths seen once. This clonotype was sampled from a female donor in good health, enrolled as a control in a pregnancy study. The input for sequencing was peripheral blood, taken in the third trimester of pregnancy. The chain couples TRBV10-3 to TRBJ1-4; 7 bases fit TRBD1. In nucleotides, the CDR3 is TGTGCCATCAGTGGGACAGGCGGTGCGGGAAAACTGTTTTTT. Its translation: CAISGTGGAGKLFF.